These T cell receptor beta chains were read from a single sample in a study of blood T cell repertoires in COVID-19. TCRdb keeps only in-frame clones here, not all; method: immunoSEQ multiplex PCR. This sample has over 95,000 clones, with around 88% found just once. Sequencing was carried out using peripheral blood. Receptors were obtained from a human donor with acute or convalescent COVID-19. The donor label of this sample is uncertain. CDR3s include the opening cysteine and the closing phenylalanine or tryptophan. A D gene is named only where the DNA matches it firmly. A clone size is listed for some rows: how often the clone was seen (once, few, many), or a class if it is expanded.

V gene: TRBV19
clone size: -
D gene: TRBD1
J gene: TRBJ1-5
CDR3 DNA: TGTGCCAGTAGTTCCGGTCGGGACAGTATTCAGCCCCAGCATTTT
CDR3 protein: CASSSGRDSIQPQHF

V gene: TRBV18
clone size: few
D gene: -
J gene: TRBJ2-2
CDR3 DNA: TGTGCCAGCTCACCAAGAGGTAGTGAGGAGCTGTTTTTT
CDR3 protein: CASSPRGSEELFF

V gene: TRBV6-5
clone size: -
D gene: TRBD1
J gene: TRBJ2-7
CDR3 DNA: TGTGCCAGCAGTTACTCCGACAGGGGCCGATACGAGCAGTACTTC
CDR3 protein: CASSYSDRGRYEQYF

V gene: TRBV20-1
clone size: -
D gene: -
J gene: TRBJ1-4
CDR3 DNA: TGCAGTGCGGAGGGTGATGAAAAACTGTTTTTT
CDR3 protein: CSAEGDEKLFF

V gene: TRBV14
clone size: -
D gene: TRBD1
J gene: TRBJ1-1
CDR3 DNA: TGTGCCAGCAGCCAAGGGAGACAGGGGATGGGTTACACTGAAGCTTTCTTT
CDR3 protein: CASSQGRQGMGYTEAFF

V gene: TRBV6-2/TRBV6-3
clone size: -
D gene: -
J gene: TRBJ1-4
CDR3 DNA: TGTGCCAGCAGCCATGAACGGGAAAAACTGTTTTTT
CDR3 protein: CASSHEREKLFF

V gene: TRBV28
clone size: once
D gene: -
J gene: TRBJ1-3
CDR3 DNA: TGTGCCAGCAGTCTCTATCGGTGGACACTAACTTTCTCTGGAAACACCATATATTTT
CDR3 protein: CASSLYRWTLTFSGNTIYF

V gene: TRBV6-5
clone size: -
D gene: -
J gene: TRBJ2-7
CDR3 DNA: TGTGCCAGCAGTCAGGACGGTGGGGCTGGGTACGAGCAGTACTTC
CDR3 protein: CASSQDGGAGYEQYF

V gene: TRBV27
clone size: -
D gene: TRBD2
J gene: TRBJ2-7
CDR3 DNA: TGTGCCAGCAACTCCCGTAGCGGGGCTAACTACGAGCAGTACTTC
CDR3 protein: CASNSRSGANYEQYF

V gene: TRBV9
clone size: -
D gene: -
J gene: TRBJ2-5
CDR3 DNA: TGTGCCAGCAGCGTAACGCAGGGGCTCCAAGAGACCCAGTACTTC
CDR3 protein: CASSVTQGLQETQYF

V gene: TRBV7-2
clone size: -
D gene: -
J gene: TRBJ1-5
CDR3 DNA: TGTGCCAGCAGCTTAGAGGGTAGGGGTTTGAAGCCCCAGCATTTT
CDR3 protein: CASSLEGRGLKPQHF

V gene: TRBV6-5
clone size: -
D gene: -
J gene: TRBJ1-1
CDR3 DNA: TGTGCCAGCAGTTACTCGGACAGCATGAACACTGAAGCTTTCTTT
CDR3 protein: CASSYSDSMNTEAFF

V gene: TRBV6-6
clone size: -
D gene: -
J gene: TRBJ1-6
CDR3 DNA: TGTGCCAGCACGTCAGGGGATAGTTCACCCCTCCACTTT
CDR3 protein: CASTSGDSSPLHF

V gene: TRBV5-1
clone size: once
D gene: -
J gene: TRBJ1-1
CDR3 DNA: TGCGCCAGCAGCGTCCCAGGGGTGATGAACACTGAAGCTTTCTTT
CDR3 protein: CASSVPGVMNTEAFF

V gene: TRBV7-6
clone size: -
D gene: TRBD1
J gene: TRBJ2-7
CDR3 DNA: TGTGCCAGCAGCCCAGGGGGCTCCTACGAGCAGTACTTC
CDR3 protein: CASSPGGSYEQYF

V gene: TRBV7-2
clone size: few
D gene: -
J gene: TRBJ1-2
CDR3 DNA: TGTGCCAGCAGCTTAGAAGGGCGGGGGTACTATGGCTACACCTTC
CDR3 protein: CASSLEGRGYYGYTF

V gene: TRBV5-1
clone size: -
D gene: -
J gene: TRBJ2-3
CDR3 DNA: TGCGCCAGCAGCCAGGGACTTAACACCCGCACAGATACGCAGTATTTT
CDR3 protein: CASSQGLNTRTDTQYF

V gene: TRBV27
clone size: -
D gene: -
J gene: TRBJ2-3
CDR3 DNA: TGTGCCAGCAGAACCGCACTCACAGATACGCAGTATTTT
CDR3 protein: CASRTALTDTQYF

V gene: TRBV28
clone size: -
D gene: TRBD1
J gene: TRBJ2-7
CDR3 DNA: TGTGCCAGCAGTCTAGCCCTCCAGGGGGCTTTCGGGTACGAGCAGTACTTC
CDR3 protein: CASSLALQGAFGYEQYF

V gene: TRBV9
clone size: once
D gene: -
J gene: TRBJ2-3
CDR3 DNA: TGTGCCAGCAGCGCCGTAGGACAGCTCACAGATACGCAGTATTTT
CDR3 protein: CASSAVGQLTDTQYF